This section outlines one T cell receptor (beta chain) sequence together with its context. The sample is drawn from a study of cytomegalovirus exposure and HLA in healthy donors. The length of the CDR3 is 16 residues. Germline-derived CDR1 and CDR2 are SGHTA and FQGNSA. V trimming: 5 bases; J trimming: 6 bases; junction bases outside the gene matches: 11. Both 60 Vbeta primers and 13 Jbeta primers went into the PCR. Profiling relied on immunoSEQ multiplex PCR, and the TCRdb table lists in-frame clones only, not all of them. The sample comprises around 190,000 clones, about 80% of which are singletons, and roughly 3.1% rests with the top ten.

The chain is built from TRBV7-2 and TRBJ2-1; 9 bases match TRBD1. Sequenced input: PBMCs. The receptor was isolated from a man between 35 and 55 years old in good health and CMV-seropositive. CDR3 coding DNA: TGTGCCAGCAGCCCCCAAATAGGGACAGGGACCAATGAGCAGTTCTTC. It yields the protein CASSPQIGTGTNEQFF.